These T cell receptor beta chains were read from a single sample in a study of memory B cells and T cells in multiple sclerosis. Some clones are missing from TCRdb's copy, which holds only in-frame ones; the method was immunoSEQ multiplex PCR. The sample records about 32,000 clones, 86% being singletons. Antigen specificity for these receptors is unknown. The specimen sequenced was PBMCs from blood kept in culture. These receptors were collected from a human donor with multiple sclerosis. CDR3s include the opening cysteine and the closing phenylalanine or tryptophan. A D gene is named only where the DNA matches it firmly. Only part of the rows carry a size: once, few, many, or a class if the clone is expanded.

TRBV6-6,-,TRBJ1-5,-,TGTGCCAGCAGTTACTCTAGGTATCAGCCCCAGCATTTT,CASSYSRYQPQHF
TRBV5-8,-,TRBJ2-7,-,TGTGCTACCGACGCAGTTGAGCAGTACTTC,CATDAVEQYF
TRBV2,-,TRBJ2-3,-,TGTGCCAGCAGCCCTAGGGGGTGGGATACGCAGTATTTT,CASSPRGWDTQYF
TRBV27,TRBD1,TRBJ1-4,-,TGTGCCAGCAGTTTATTAAGGACAGGTCGAAATGAAAAACTGTTTTTT,CASSLLRTGRNEKLFF
TRBV6-5,-,TRBJ1-1,-,TGTGCCAGCATCAAGGGTGGCGGGAACACTGAAGCTTTCTTT,CASIKGGGNTEAFF
TRBV7-9,TRBD1,TRBJ1-1,few,TGTGCCAGCAGCCGGACAGGGATGAACACTGAAGCTTTCTTT,CASSRTGMNTEAFF
TRBV5-1,-,TRBJ2-7,-,TGCGCCAGCAGCTTGGTGACAGGGACTACCTACGAGCAGTACTTC,CASSLVTGTTYEQYF
TRBV15,TRBD1,TRBJ1-5,-,TGTGCCACCAGCTCTCGGACAGGGGGTAATCAGCCCCAGCATTTT,CATSSRTGGNQPQHF
TRBV7-3,TRBD2,TRBJ2-3,-,TGTGCCAGCAGCTTAGGTAGCGGGAGAGCAGATACGCAGTATTTT,CASSLGSGRADTQYF
TRBV27,-,TRBJ1-1,-,TGTGCCAGCAGCATTACCGGGTCCCCTGAAGCTTTCTTT,CASSITGSPEAFF
TRBV5-1,-,TRBJ1-2,-,TGCGCCAGCAGCTTATCACAGGGAATCAACTATGGCTACACCTTC,CASSLSQGINYGYTF
TRBV5-4,-,TRBJ2-5,-,TGTGCCAGCAGCTTCACAGGGGAGACCCAGTACTTC,CASSFTGETQYF
TRBV4-1,TRBD2,TRBJ2-5,-,TGCGCCAGCAGCCAAGAAAGCGGGGGGGCCCTTGAGACCCAGTACTTC,CASSQESGGALETQYF
TRBV5-1,-,TRBJ1-1,-,TGCGCCAGCAGGGACATGATGGACCGACACACTGAAGCTTTCTTT,CASRDMMDRHTEAFF
TRBV10-3,-,TRBJ1-2,-,TGTGCCATCAATGGGGTGCACGACAGAGGGGCGGACTATGGCTACACCTTC,CAINGVHDRGADYGYTF
TRBV5-1,-,TRBJ2-3,once,TGCGCCAGCAGCTTAGGCAGGGGAGTTTCGGGCACAGATACGCAGTATTTT,CASSLGRGVSGTDTQYF
TRBV4-2,-,TRBJ1-5,-,TGTGCCAGCAGCCAAGGGGGGTCAGGGGATCAGCCCCAGCATTTT,CASSQGGSGDQPQHF
TRBV6-1,-,TRBJ2-1,-,TGTGCCAGCAGTGAATTTTTACAGCTTTTCTTC,CASSEFLQLFF
TRBV10-3,-,TRBJ1-1,-,TGTGCCATCACGGGACCCGCCTTTATGAACACTGAAGCTTTCTTT,CAITGPAFMNTEAFF
TRBV5-1,TRBD2,TRBJ2-7,-,TGCGCCAGCAGCCGGGGGGGCCTCTACGAGCAGTACTTC,CASSRGGLYEQYF
TRBV6-5,-,TRBJ2-2,once,TGTGCCAGCAGTTACTCGTTTACCGGGGAGCTGTTTTTT,CASSYSFTGELFF
TRBV27,-,TRBJ1-5,few,TGTGCCAGCAGTTTATTCGGACCCAATCAGCCCCAGCATTTT,CASSLFGPNQPQHF
TRBV5-6,-,TRBJ2-7,-,TGTGCCAGCTTTTTCTCGGTACCCTACGAGCAGTACTTC,CASFFSVPYEQYF
TRBV30,-,TRBJ1-2,-,TGTGCCTGGAAGAGGCCCTATGGCTACACCTTC,CAWKRPYGYTF
TRBV28,TRBD1,TRBJ2-7,-,TGTGCCAGCAGTTTGCCGTTTAGTTCCGACGTACAGGGGTTGGAGCAGTACTTC,CASSLPFSSDVQGLEQYF
TRBV28,TRBD1,TRBJ2-5,-,TGTGCCAGCAGTTACCACCGGGACAGGGTGGGAAAGGAAGAGACCCAGTACTTC,CASSYHRDRVGKEETQYF
TRBV5-1,-,TRBJ1-1,-,TGCGCCAGCAGGCAACAGCAGAACACTGAAGCTTTCTTT,CASRQQQNTEAFF
TRBV27,-,TRBJ2-5,-,TGTGCCAGCCGCAGGGGGGGCTTGGAGACCCAGTACTTC,CASRRGGLETQYF
TRBV6-1,-,TRBJ2-7,once,TGTGCCAGCAGTGATGTGAGTCCCGGGGAGTACGAGCAGTACTTC,CASSDVSPGEYEQYF
TRBV7-8,-,TRBJ2-5,-,TGTGCCAGCAGCTTCTCGATAGTCCCCCGAACGGGGGAGACCCAGTACTTC,CASSFSIVPRTGETQYF
TRBV29-1,-,TRBJ2-7,once,TGCAGCGTTGAAGATCCGACGGGAGTCTACGAGCAGTACTTC,CSVEDPTGVYEQYF
TRBV7-8,-,TRBJ1-5,-,TGTGCCAGCAGCTACGACCCCGGTCGGAGCAATCAGCCCCAGCATTTT,CASSYDPGRSNQPQHF
TRBV7-9,-,TRBJ2-1,-,TGTGCCAGCAGCTTAGGAAAGGGCCAGCAGTTCTTC,CASSLGKGQQFF
TRBV30,TRBD1,TRBJ1-3,once,TGTGCCTGGAGTCAGACAGGGGGAAACACCATATATTTT,CAWSQTGGNTIYF
TRBV28,-,TRBJ1-4,-,TGTGCCAGCAGTTTAAGCGTTACGGGGCGTAACGAAAAACTGTTTTTT,CASSLSVTGRNEKLFF
TRBV2,-,TRBJ2-7,few,TGTGCCAGCAGTGCCCAACCTGGTCTGAGCTCCTACGAGCAGTACTTC,CASSAQPGLSSYEQYF
TRBV6-1,-,TRBJ1-2,-,TGTGCCAGCAGTGAAGGTCCAGGATTGGGTGGCTACACCTTC,CASSEGPGLGGYTF
TRBV10-3,-,TRBJ1-4,-,TGTGCCATCAGTGAGAACGCGGGGGGAACTAATGAAAAACTGTTTTTT,CAISENAGGTNEKLFF
TRBV19,-,TRBJ1-2,few,TGTGCCACCAGGGACTTCAATAACTATGGCTACACCTTC,CATRDFNNYGYTF
TRBV5-1,-,TRBJ2-7,few,TGCGCCAGCAGCTTGGCCGAGCGAGGCCACGAGCAGTACTTC,CASSLAERGHEQYF
TRBV28,TRBD1,TRBJ1-2,-,TGTGCCAGCAGTTTTCCGGGACAGGGCTTCGGCTATGGCTACACCTTC,CASSFPGQGFGYGYTF
TRBV7-9,-,TRBJ2-1,-,TGTGCCAGCAGCTTAGTTTCAGACAATGAGCAGTTCTTC,CASSLVSDNEQFF
TRBV5-4,-,TRBJ2-3,-,TGTGCCAGCAGCTCCGTGAGCGGTGCAGATACGCAGTATTTT,CASSSVSGADTQYF
TRBV6-5,-,TRBJ1-2,-,TGTGCCAGCAGTTACTCGACGGCGAGATATGGCTACACCTTC,CASSYSTARYGYTF
TRBV2,TRBD2,TRBJ2-7,-,TGTGCCAGCAGTGAAAGTAGCGGGAGGGCCTACGAGCAGTACTTC,CASSESSGRAYEQYF
TRBV28,-,TRBJ1-1,-,TGTGCCAGCAGTTTAGGGAACACTGAAGCTTTCTTT,CASSLGNTEAFF
TRBV19,TRBD1,TRBJ2-7,few,TGTGCCAGTAGTATCCAAGGACAGGGGGCTTACGAGCAGTACTTC,CASSIQGQGAYEQYF
TRBV2,-,TRBJ1-1,-,TGTGCCAGCAGATGGTCCACTGAAGCTTTCTTT,CASRWSTEAFF
TRBV30,-,TRBJ1-1,-,TGTGCCTGGAGTGATTATGAAGCTTTCTTT,CAWSDYEAFF
TRBV19,TRBD1,TRBJ2-3,few,TGTGCCAGTAGTATAGCGACAGGGAGCACAGATACGCAGTATTTT,CASSIATGSTDTQYF
TRBV30,-,TRBJ2-5,-,TGTGCCTGGAGTCTCGGGGGGCGAGAGACCCAGTACTTC,CAWSLGGRETQYF
TRBV27,-,TRBJ1-3,-,TGTGCCAGCAGTTTATTTTGGCCCTTGGCCGGAAACACCATATATTTT,CASSLFWPLAGNTIYF
TRBV9,TRBD2,TRBJ2-1,-,TGTGCCAGCAGCGCCGGGACTAGCGGGGACACATACAATGAGCAGTTCTTC,CASSAGTSGDTYNEQFF
TRBV5-1,TRBD2,TRBJ2-1,few,TGCGCCAGCAGCTCGGGACTAGCGGGACCCAATGAGCAGTTCTTC,CASSSGLAGPNEQFF
TRBV11-2,-,TRBJ2-7,-,TGTGCCAGCAGCTTAACGGGACTCAGCTACGAGCAGTACTTC,CASSLTGLSYEQYF
TRBV19,-,TRBJ2-7,-,TGTGCCAGTAGTATATCAGGTTCCCCAACCTACGAGCAGTACTTC,CASSISGSPTYEQYF
TRBV5-1,TRBD1,TRBJ2-7,-,TGCGCCAGCAGCCTGCCCACAGGGGACGAGCAGTACTTC,CASSLPTGDEQYF
TRBV5-1,TRBD1,TRBJ1-1,-,TGCGCCAGCAGCTTGGACAGGGGAGACACTGAAGCTTTCTTT,CASSLDRGDTEAFF
TRBV11-2,-,TRBJ2-2,-,TGTGCCAGCAGCTTATCAGGGACCACCGGGGAGCTGTTTTTT,CASSLSGTTGELFF
TRBV7-3,TRBD2,TRBJ2-2,-,TGTGCCAGCAGCCTACTAGCGAGCACCGGGGAGCTGTTTTTT,CASSLLASTGELFF